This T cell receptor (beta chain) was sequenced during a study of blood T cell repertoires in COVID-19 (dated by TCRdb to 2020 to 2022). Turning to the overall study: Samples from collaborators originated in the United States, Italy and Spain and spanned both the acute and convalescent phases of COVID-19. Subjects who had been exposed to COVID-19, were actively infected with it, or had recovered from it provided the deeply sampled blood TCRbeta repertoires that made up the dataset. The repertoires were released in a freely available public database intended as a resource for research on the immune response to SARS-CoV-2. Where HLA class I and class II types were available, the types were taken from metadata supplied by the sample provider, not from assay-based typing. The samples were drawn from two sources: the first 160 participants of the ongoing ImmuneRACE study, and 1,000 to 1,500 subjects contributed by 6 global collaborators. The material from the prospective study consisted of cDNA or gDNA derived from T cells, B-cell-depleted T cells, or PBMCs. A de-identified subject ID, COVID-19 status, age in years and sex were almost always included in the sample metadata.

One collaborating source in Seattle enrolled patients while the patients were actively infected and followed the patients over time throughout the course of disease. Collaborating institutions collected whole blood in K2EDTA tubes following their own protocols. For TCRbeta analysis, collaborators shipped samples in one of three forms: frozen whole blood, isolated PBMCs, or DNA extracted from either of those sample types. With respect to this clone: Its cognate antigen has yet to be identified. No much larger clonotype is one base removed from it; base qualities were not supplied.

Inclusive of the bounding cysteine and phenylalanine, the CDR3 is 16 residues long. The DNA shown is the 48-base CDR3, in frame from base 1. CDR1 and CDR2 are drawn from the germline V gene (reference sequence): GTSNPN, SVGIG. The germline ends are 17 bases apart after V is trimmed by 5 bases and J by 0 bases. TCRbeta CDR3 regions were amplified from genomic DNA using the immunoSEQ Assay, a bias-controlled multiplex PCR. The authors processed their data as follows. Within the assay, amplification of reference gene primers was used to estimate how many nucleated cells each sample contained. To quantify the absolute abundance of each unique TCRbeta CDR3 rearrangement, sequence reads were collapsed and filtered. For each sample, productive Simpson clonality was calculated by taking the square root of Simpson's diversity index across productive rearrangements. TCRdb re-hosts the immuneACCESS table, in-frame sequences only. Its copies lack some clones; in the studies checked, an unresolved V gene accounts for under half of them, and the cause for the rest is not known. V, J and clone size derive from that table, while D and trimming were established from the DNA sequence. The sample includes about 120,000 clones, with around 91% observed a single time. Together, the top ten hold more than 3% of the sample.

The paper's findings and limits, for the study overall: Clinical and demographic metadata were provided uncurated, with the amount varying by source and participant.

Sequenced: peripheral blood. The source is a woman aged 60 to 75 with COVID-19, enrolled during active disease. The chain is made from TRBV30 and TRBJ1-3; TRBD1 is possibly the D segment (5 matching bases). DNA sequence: TGTGCCTGGGGGGTCAGGGCTGCTATCTCTGGAAACACCATATATTTT. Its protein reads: CAWGVRAAISGNTIYF.